Here is one TCR beta chain with its context. The sample originates from a study of CD8 T cells in Susac syndrome. Random hexamers were used to reverse transcribe an amount of roughly 0.45 to 1 ug RNA. TCR beta CDR3 was amplified by immunoSEQ covering 54 Vbeta and 13 Jbeta. TCRdb re-analysed the immunoSEQ multiplex PCR reads in MiXCR, keeping a single row per CDR3 protein. The sample consists of tens of thousands of distinct CDR3 sequences, 85% to 95% of them appearing once. Sequencing of TCR beta was undertaken in CD8+ and CD4+ T cells derived from blood. The multiple sclerosis controls were treatment-naive patients, and their relapsing-remitting disease was stable or active. Germline CDR1 and CDR2: LGHDT and YNNKEL (reference sequence). Trimming took 4 bases from V and 7 from J, leaving 11 bases between them. This CDR3 has 14 amino acids.

V usage is TRBV3-1 and J usage is TRBJ2-6; D unclear. This receptor was obtained from a human donor with multiple sclerosis. Specimen: CD8+ T cells from PBMCs. In DNA form, the CDR3 reads TGTGCCAGCAGCCCCTTCAAAGAAGCCAACGTCCTGACTTTC. Its protein is CASSPFKEANVLTF.